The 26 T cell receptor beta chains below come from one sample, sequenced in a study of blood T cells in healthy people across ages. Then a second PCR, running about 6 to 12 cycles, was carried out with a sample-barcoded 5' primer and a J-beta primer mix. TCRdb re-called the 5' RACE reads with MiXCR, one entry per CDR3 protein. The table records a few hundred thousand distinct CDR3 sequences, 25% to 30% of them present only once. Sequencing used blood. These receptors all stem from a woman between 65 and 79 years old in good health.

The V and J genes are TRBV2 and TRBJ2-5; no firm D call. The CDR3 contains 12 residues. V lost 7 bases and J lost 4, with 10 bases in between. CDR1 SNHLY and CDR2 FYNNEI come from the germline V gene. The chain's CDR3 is CASNLVGETQYF. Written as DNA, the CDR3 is TGTGCCAGCAACCTGGTGGGAGAGACCCAGTACTTC. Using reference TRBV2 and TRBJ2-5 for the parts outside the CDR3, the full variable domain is EPEVTQTPSHQVTQMGQEVILRCVPISNHLYFYWYRQILGQKVEFLVSFYNNEISEKSEIFDDQFSVERPDGSNFTLKIRSTKLEDSAMYFCASNLVGETQYFGPGTRLLVL.

This CDR3 is CASSWSGSTYNEQFF. CDR3 bases: TGTGCCAGCTCCTGGAGCGGGAGCACCTACAATGAGCAGTTCTTC. The chain links TRBV28 to TRBJ2-1; 8 bases line up with TRBD2. The germline CDR1 and CDR2 sequences are MDHEN and SYDVKM. The CDR3 consists of 15 residues. V shed 8 bases and J 2 bases; nucleotides not matched to a gene: 8.

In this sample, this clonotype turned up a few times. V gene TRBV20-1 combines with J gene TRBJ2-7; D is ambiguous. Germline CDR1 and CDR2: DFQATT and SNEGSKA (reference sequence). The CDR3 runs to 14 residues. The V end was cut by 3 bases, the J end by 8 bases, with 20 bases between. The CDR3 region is CSASLQITVLQQYF. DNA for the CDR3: TGCAGTGCTAGTCTCCAAATAACGGTCCTTCAGCAGTACTTC.

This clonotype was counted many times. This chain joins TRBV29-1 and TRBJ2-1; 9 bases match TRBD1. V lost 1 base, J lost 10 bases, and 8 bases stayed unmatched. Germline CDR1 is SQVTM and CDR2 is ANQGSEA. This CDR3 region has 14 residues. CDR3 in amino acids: CSVEGDRGFEEQFF. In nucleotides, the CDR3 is TGCAGCGTTGAAGGCGACAGGGGGTTCGAGGAGCAGTTCTTC.

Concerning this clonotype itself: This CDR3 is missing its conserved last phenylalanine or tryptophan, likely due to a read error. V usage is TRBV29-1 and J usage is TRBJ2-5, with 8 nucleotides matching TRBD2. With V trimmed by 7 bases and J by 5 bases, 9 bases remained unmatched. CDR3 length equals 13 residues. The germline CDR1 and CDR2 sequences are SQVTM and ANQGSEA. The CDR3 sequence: CSAATAGGETQYL. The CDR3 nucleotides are TGCAGCGCTGCCACCGCGGGAGGCGAGACCCAGTACCTC.

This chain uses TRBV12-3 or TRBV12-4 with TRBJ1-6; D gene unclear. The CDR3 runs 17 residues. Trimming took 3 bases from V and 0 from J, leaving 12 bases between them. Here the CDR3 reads CASSFGYGRSYNSPLHF. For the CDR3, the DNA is TGTGCCAGCAGTTTCGGATATGGGCGCTCCTATAATTCACCCCTCCACTTT.

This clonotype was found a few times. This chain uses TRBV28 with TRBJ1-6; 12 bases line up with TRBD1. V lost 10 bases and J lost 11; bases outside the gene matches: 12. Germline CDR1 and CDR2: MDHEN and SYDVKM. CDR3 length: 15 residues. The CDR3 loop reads CATPAGQGANPPLHF. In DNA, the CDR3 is TGTGCCACCCCGGCGGGACAGGGGGCAAATCCACCCCTCCACTTT.

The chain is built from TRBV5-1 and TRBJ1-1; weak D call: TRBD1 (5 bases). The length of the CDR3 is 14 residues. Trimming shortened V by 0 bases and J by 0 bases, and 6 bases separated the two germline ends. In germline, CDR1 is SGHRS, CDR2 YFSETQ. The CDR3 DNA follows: TGCGCCAGCAGCTTGGTAGGGGTGAACACTGAAGCTTTCTTT. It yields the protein CASSLVGVNTEAFF.

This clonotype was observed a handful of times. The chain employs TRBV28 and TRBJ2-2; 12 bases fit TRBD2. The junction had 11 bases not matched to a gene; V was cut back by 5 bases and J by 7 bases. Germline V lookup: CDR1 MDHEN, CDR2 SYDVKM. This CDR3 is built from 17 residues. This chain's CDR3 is CASSSVVLAGGFGELFF. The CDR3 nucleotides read TGTGCCAGCAGTAGCGTCGTCCTAGCGGGAGGGTTCGGGGAGCTGTTTTTT.

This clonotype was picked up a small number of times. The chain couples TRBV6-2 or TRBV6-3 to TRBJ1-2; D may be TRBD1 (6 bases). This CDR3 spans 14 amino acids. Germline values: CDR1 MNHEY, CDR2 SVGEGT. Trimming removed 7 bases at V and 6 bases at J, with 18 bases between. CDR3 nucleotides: TGTGCCAGCACCCCCCCAGGGGTTTATGATGGCTACACCTTC. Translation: CASTPPGVYDGYTF.

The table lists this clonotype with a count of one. Here the CDR3 reads CASSSPLGAVSANEQFF. Written as DNA, the CDR3 is TGTGCCAGCAGCTCCCCCCTCGGGGCCGTAAGCGCCAATGAGCAGTTCTTC. This sequence joins TRBV3-1 and TRBJ2-5, with D perhaps being TRBD1 or TRBD2 (5 bases each). Matching the DNA end better, TRBJ2-1 makes the J call doubtful. The CDR3 is 17 residues long. Looked up from germline, CDR1 is LGHDT and CDR2 is YNNKEL (reference sequence).

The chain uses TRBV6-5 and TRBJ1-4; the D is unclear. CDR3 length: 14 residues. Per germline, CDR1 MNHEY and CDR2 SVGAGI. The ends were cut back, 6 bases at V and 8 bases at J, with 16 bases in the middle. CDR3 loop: CASSPSDPREKLFF. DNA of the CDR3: TGTGCCAGCAGCCCCAGCGATCCTAGGGAAAAACTGTTTTTT.

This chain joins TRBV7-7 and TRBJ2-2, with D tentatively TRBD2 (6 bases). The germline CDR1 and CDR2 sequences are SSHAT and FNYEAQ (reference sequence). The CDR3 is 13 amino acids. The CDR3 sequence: CASGMGSTGELFF. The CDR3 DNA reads TGTGCTAGCGGAATGGGATCCACCGGGGAGCTGTTTTTT.

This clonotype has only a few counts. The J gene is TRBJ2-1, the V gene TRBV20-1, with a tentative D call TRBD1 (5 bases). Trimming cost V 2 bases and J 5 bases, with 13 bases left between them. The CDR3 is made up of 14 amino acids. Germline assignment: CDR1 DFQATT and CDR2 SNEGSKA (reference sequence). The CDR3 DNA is TGCAGTGCTAGACCCCCTAGGGGAAACAATGAGCAGTTCTTC. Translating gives CSARPPRGNNEQFF.

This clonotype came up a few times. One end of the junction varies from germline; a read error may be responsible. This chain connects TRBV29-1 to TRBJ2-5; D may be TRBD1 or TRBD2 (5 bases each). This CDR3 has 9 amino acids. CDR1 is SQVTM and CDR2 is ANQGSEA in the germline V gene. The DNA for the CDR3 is TGCAGCGGAGGGGACGCCGGGTTCTTC. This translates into CSGGDAGFF.

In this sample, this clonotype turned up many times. The CDR3, as DNA: TGCAGCGTTGGAAGGGGGAGCGGAGAGACCCAGTACTTC. Its translation is CSVGRGSGETQYF. This chain joins TRBV29-1 and TRBJ2-5; D is possibly TRBD1 (6 bases). Between the trimmed V and J ends, which lost 4 bases and 4 bases, there was a span of 13 bases. This CDR3 region has 13 residues. Germline V gives CDR1 SQVTM, CDR2 ANQGSEA. Filled out from reference TRBV29-1 and TRBJ2-5, the complete variable domain reads SAVISQKPSRDICQRGTSLTIQCQVDSQVTMMFWYRQQPGQSLTLIATANQGSEATYESGFVIDKFPISRPNLTFSTLTVSNMSPEDSSIYLCSVGRGSGETQYFGPGTRLLVL.

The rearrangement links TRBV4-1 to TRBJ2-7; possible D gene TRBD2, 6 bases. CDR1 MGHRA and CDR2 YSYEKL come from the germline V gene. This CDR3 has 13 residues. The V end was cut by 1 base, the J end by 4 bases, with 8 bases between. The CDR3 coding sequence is TGCGCCAGCAGCCAAGGACTAGGGTACGAGCAGTACGTC. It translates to CASSQGLGYEQYV.

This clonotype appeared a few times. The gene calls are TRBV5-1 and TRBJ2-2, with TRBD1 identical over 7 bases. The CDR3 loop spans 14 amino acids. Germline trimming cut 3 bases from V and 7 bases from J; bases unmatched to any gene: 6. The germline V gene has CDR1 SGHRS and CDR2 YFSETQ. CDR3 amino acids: CASSWTGLSGELFF. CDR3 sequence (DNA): TGCGCCAGCAGCTGGACAGGCCTCAGCGGGGAGCTGTTTTTT.

This chain's CDR3 is CASSLADGGVSYNEQFF. As DNA, the CDR3 is TGCGCCAGCAGCTTGGCCGACGGGGGAGTCTCCTACAATGAGCAGTTCTTC. The V and J genes are TRBV5-1 and TRBJ2-1, with a tentative D call TRBD2 (6 bases). Trimming took 0 bases from V and 0 from J, leaving 13 bases between them. The CDR3 sequence is 17 residues long. CDR1 and CDR2 from the germline V gene are SGHRS and YFSETQ.

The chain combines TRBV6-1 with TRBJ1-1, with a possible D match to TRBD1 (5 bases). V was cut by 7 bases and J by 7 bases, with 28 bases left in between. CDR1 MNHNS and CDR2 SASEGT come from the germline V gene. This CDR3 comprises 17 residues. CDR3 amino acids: CASTTGTSSYREIEAFF. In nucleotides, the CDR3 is TGTGCCAGCACCACGGGGACGTCATCTTATAGAGAAATTGAAGCTTTCTTT.

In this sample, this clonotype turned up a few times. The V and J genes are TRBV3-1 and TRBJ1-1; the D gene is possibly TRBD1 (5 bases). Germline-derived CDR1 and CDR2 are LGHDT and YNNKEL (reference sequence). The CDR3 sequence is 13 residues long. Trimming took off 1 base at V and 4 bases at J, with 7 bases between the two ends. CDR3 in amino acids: CASSQGQPTEAFF. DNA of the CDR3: TGTGCCAGCAGCCAAGGACAGCCCACTGAAGCTTTCTTT.

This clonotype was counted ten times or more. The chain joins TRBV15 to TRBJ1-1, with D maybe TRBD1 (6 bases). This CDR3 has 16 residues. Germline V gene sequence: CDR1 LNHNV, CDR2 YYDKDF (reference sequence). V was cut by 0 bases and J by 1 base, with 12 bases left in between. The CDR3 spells CATSRDGGGTNTEAFF. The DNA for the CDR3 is TGTGCCACCAGCAGAGATGGGGGCGGAACGAACACTGAAGCTTTCTTT.

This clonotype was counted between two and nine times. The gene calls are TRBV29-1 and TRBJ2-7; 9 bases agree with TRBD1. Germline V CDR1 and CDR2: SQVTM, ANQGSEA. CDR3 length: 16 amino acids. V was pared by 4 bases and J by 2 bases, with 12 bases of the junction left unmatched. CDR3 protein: CSVGGGMDRGPYEQYF. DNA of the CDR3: TGCAGCGTTGGGGGGGGGATGGACAGGGGACCCTACGAGCAGTACTTC.

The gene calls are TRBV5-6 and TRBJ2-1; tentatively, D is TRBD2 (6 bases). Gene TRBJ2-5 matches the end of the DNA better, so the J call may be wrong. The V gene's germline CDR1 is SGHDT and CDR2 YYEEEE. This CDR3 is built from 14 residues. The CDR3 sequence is CASSLQGRLETQYF. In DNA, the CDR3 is TGTGCCAGCAGCTTACAAGGGAGGTTAGAGACCCAGTACTTC.

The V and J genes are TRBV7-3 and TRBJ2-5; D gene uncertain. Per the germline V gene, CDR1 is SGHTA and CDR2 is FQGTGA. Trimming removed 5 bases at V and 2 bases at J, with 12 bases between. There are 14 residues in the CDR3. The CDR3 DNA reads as TGTGCCAGCAGCCCGTATGGATTGCAAGAGACCCAGTACTTC. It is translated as CASSPYGLQETQYF.

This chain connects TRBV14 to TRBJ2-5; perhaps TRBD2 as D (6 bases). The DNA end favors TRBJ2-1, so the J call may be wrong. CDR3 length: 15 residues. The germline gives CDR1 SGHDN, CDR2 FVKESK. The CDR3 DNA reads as TGTGCCAGCAGCGAGTGGTCCGGGGGACTGAATGAGCAGTTCTTC. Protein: CASSEWSGGLNEQFF.